This T cell receptor (beta chain) was captured by sequencing in a study of blood T cell repertoires in COVID-19. In the study overall: Samples of COVID-19 (acute and convalescent) were obtained from the United States, Italy and Spain.

Study processing details: Nucleated cell counts were estimated from reference gene primer amplification. The method was immunoSEQ multiplex PCR; TCRdb's version includes in-frame clones alone and lacks a portion of them. V and J calls and clone size are copied from that table; D and trimming were computed from the DNA. The data contain about 350,000 clones, around 90% of them singletons. Source material: peripheral blood. The sequence came from a woman younger than 35 who had recovered from COVID-19.

The CDR3 DNA is TGTGCCAGCACCCCAGGAAACAGTATCGGCTACACCTTC. Amino acid sequence: CASTPGNSIGYTF. The chain joins TRBV6-5 to TRBJ1-2; the D is unclear. Germline loops: CDR1 MNHEY, CDR2 SVGAGI. The CDR3 sequence is 13 residues long. Deletions cut 7 bases from V and 8 bases from J, with 17 bases between.